Listed below are T cell receptor beta chains from one sample, sequenced in a study of CD8+CD57+ T cells in acquired aplastic anemia. Each CDR3 protein is one row after TCRdb ran MiXCR on the reads. The table lists 200,000 to 250,000 distinct CDR3 sequences, roughly 45% of them singletons. Sequenced material: sorted CD4+, CD8+, or CD8+CD57+ T cells (not recorded which) from PBMCs. All receptors derive from a human donor with aplastic anemia. CDR3s include the opening cysteine and the closing phenylalanine or tryptophan. D genes are given only for firm matches. The size of a clone is reported for some rows only, either as once, few or many, or as a class for expanded clones.

cdr3_length,v_call,j_call,clone_size,d_call,cdr3_aa,cdr3_nt
17,TRBV20-1,TRBJ1-5,.,.,CSARDLTSGEYQETQHF,TGCAGTGCTAGAGATCTTACTAGCGGGGAATACCAAGAGACCCAGCATTTT
16,TRBV5-1,TRBJ2-6,once,.,CASKGDRFSGANVLTF,TGCGCCAGCAAAGGTGACAGATTCTCTGGGGCCAACGTCCTGACTTTC
16,TRBV7-9,TRBJ1-5,many,.,CASSLGNRVGNQPQHF,TGTGCCAGCAGCTTAGGAAACAGGGTGGGCAATCAGCCCCAGCATTTT
12,TRBV7-9,TRBJ1-4,few,.,CASKGEDEKLFF,TGTGCCAGCAAAGGGGAGGATGAAAAACTGTTTTTT
17,TRBV7-2,TRBJ2-3,.,.,CASSLGGSLPRTDTQYF,TGTGCCAGCAGTTTAGGGGGGTCTCTTCCCCGCACAGATACGCAGTATTTT
13,TRBV7-3,TRBJ2-3,.,TRBD2,CASSYGTSDTQYF,TGTGCCAGCAGCTACGGGACTAGCGATACGCAGTATTTT
16,TRBV27,TRBJ1-1,few,TRBD1,CASSSGQGLRATEAFF,TGTGCCAGCAGTTCCGGACAGGGCCTTCGAGCCACTGAAGCTTTCTTT
14,TRBV7-2,TRBJ2-7,many,.,CASSLERQSYEQYF,TGTGCCAGCAGCTTAGAACGACAGTCCTACGAGCAGTACTTC
12,TRBV29-1,TRBJ1-2,once,TRBD1,CSVGGQNYGYTF,TGCAGCGTTGGGGGACAGAACTATGGCTACACCTTC
15,TRBV20-1,TRBJ2-3,many,TRBD1,CSARLNRGIPDTQYF,TGCAGTGCCAGACTGAACAGGGGGATCCCAGATACGCAGTATTTT
14,TRBV7-6,TRBJ2-7,once,TRBD2,CASSTSGGADEQYF,TGTGCCAGCAGCACTAGCGGGGGGGCTGACGAGCAGTACTTC
15,TRBV7-3,TRBJ1-1,.,TRBD1,CASSPRTGENTEAFF,TGTGCCAGCTCACCGAGGACAGGCGAGAACACTGAAGCTTTCTTT
12,TRBV29-1,TRBJ2-2,.,.,CSVEVRGGELFF,TGCAGCGTTGAGGTTAGGGGCGGGGAGCTGTTTTTT
12,TRBV20-1,TRBJ2-7,many,.,CSAGQVAYEQYF,TGCAGTGCGGGACAAGTGGCCTACGAGCAGTACTTC
13,TRBV20-1,TRBJ2-3,.,TRBD2,CSALAGPYNEQYF,TGCAGTGCTCTAGCGGGGCCTTACAATGAGCAGTATTTT
15,TRBV9,TRBJ2-7,few,TRBD1,CASSPPGTGYYEQYF,TGTGCCAGCAGCCCACCAGGGACAGGCTACTACGAGCAGTACTTC
16,TRBV20-1,TRBJ2-1,.,.,CSAPNPTGGRGNEQFF,TGCAGTGCCCCAAACCCCACCGGGGGGCGCGGGAATGAGCAGTTCTTC
15,TRBV20-1,TRBJ2-7,.,TRBD1,CSARDRDRVLYEQYF,TGCAGTGCTAGAGATCGTGACAGGGTTCTCTACGAGCAGTACTTC
13,TRBV14,TRBJ2-3,.,.,CASSPLGGLTQYF,TGTGCCAGCAGCCCCCTCGGGGGTTTAACGCAGTATTTT
14,TRBV3-1,TRBJ2-1,many,TRBD1,CASSQGDRSDEQFF,TGTGCCAGCAGCCAGGGGGACAGGTCCGATGAGCAGTTCTTC
14,TRBV10-2,TRBJ2-7,few,TRBD1,CASSESTGIYEQYF,TGCGCCAGCAGTGAGTCGACAGGGATCTACGAGCAGTACTTC
15,TRBV7-2,TRBJ2-7,.,.,CASSYSPGHRVEQYF,TGTGCCAGCAGTTACTCGCCGGGGCACCGAGTCGAGCAGTACTTC
11,TRBV29-1,TRBJ2-7,many,.,CSVVTGVEQYF,TGCAGCGTTGTAACGGGGGTCGAGCAGTACTTC
13,TRBV6-5,TRBJ1-6,.,.,CASLGQLNSPLHF,TGTGCCAGCCTCGGACAGCTTAATTCACCCCTCCACTTT
12,TRBV20-1,TRBJ2-3,.,.,CSQGRSTDTQYF,TGCAGCCAGGGGCGGAGCACAGATACGCAGTATTTT
14,TRBV6-5,TRBJ2-7,.,.,CASSVARAGDEQYF,TGTGCCAGCAGTGTTGCGAGGGCCGGGGACGAGCAGTACTTC
15,TRBV7-9,TRBJ1-1,many,.,CASSLGQDGVTEAFF,TGTGCCAGCAGCTTGGGTCAGGATGGGGTCACTGAAGCTTTCTTT
14,TRBV12-3/TRBV12-4,TRBJ2-2,many,.,CASSPNRAGGELFF,TGTGCCAGCAGTCCAAACAGGGCGGGCGGGGAGCTGTTTTTT
14,TRBV7-6,TRBJ2-1,many,TRBD2,CASSFAAGGIEQFF,TGTGCCAGCAGTTTTGCAGCGGGGGGTATTGAGCAGTTCTTC
10,TRBV20-1,TRBJ2-7,few,.,CSAGTYEQYF,TGCAGTGCCGGAACCTACGAGCAGTACTTC
18,TRBV7-8,TRBJ1-3,many,.,CASSLVRTGRSSGNTIYF,TGTGCCAGCAGCTTAGTACGGACGGGACGGTCCTCTGGAAACACCATATATTTT
15,TRBV20-1,TRBJ2-1,.,.,CSARGAGGAWNEQFF,TGCAGTGCTAGAGGGGCAGGGGGGGCATGGAATGAGCAGTTCTTC
14,TRBV7-9,TRBJ2-1,many,.,CASSSPPLAAEQFF,TGTGCCAGCAGCTCCCCCCCGCTAGCCGCTGAGCAGTTCTTC
16,TRBV7-9,TRBJ2-3,.,TRBD1,CASSDGQDLIADTQYF,TGTGCCAGCAGCGACGGACAGGACTTAATTGCAGATACGCAGTATTTT
15,TRBV7-2,TRBJ1-6,.,TRBD1,CASSLRGQDNSPLHF,TGTGCCAGCAGCCTAAGGGGACAGGATAATTCACCCCTCCACTTT